Given below is one T cell receptor beta chain in context. This CDR3 region has 13 residues. The V end was cut by 3 bases, the J end by 8 bases, with 11 bases between. This sample stems from a study of control samples from healthy donors and cancer patients. Method: immunoSEQ multiplex PCR; TCRdb's copy keeps in-frame clones and lacks some. The sample lists 150,000 to 200,000 clones, 96% occurring once. The sequenced sample was blood. The clonotype originates from a woman between 25 and 40 years old in good health. The V gene is TRBV12-3 or TRBV12-4, the J gene TRBJ2-4; a possible D gene is TRBD1 (6 bases). In DNA form, the CDR3 reads TGTGCCAGCAGTTTCGTCAGGGGACACATTCAGTACTTC. It encodes CASSFVRGHIQYF.